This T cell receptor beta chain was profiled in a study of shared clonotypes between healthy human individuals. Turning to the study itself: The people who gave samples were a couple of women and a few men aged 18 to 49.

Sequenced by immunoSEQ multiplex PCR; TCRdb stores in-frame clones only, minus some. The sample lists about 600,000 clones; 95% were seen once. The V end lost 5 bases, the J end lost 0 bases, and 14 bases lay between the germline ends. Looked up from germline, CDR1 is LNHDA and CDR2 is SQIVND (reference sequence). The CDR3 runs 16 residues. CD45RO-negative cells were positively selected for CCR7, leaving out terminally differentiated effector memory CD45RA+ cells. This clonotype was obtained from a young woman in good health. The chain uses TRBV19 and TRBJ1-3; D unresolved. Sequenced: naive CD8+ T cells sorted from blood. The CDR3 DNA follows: TGTGCCAGTAGTCTCCAACGGGAAGGCTCTGGAAACACCATATATTTT. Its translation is CASSLQREGSGNTIYF.